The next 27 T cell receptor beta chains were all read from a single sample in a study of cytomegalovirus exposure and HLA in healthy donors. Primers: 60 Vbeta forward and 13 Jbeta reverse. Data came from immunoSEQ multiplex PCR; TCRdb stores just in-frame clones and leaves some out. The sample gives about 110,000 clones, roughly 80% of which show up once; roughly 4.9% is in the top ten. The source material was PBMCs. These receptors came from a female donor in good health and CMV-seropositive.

This CDR3 reads CASSLDPAGGVYNEQFF. The CDR3 region has the DNA TGTGCCAGCAGCTTAGATCCGGCGGGAGGGGTCTACAATGAGCAGTTCTTC. The V gene is TRBV11-2, the J gene TRBJ2-1, with TRBD2 matching 9 bases. CDR3 length: 17 residues. The junction had 6 bases not matched to a gene; V was cut back by 0 bases and J by 3 bases. Germline-derived CDR1 and CDR2 are SGHAT and FQNNGV. The variable domain in full, with the rest retrieved from reference TRBV11-2 and TRBJ2-1, is EAGVAQSPRYKIIEKRQSVAFWCNPISGHATLYWYQQILGQGPKLLIQFQNNGVVDDSQLPKDRFSAERLKGVDSTLKIQPAKLEDSAVYLCASSLDPAGGVYNEQFFGPGTRLTVL.

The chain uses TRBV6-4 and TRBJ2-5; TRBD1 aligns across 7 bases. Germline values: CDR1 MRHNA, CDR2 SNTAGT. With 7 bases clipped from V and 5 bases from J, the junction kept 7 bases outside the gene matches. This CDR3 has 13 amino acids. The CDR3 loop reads CASTQTGPETQYF. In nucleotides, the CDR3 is TGTGCCAGCACCCAGACAGGGCCCGAGACCCAGTACTTC.

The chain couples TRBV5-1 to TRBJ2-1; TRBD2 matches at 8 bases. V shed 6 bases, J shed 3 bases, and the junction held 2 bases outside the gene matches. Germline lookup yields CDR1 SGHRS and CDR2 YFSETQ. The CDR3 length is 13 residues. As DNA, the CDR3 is TGCGCCAGCAAGGGACTAGGCTACAATGAGCAGTTCTTC. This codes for CASKGLGYNEQFF.

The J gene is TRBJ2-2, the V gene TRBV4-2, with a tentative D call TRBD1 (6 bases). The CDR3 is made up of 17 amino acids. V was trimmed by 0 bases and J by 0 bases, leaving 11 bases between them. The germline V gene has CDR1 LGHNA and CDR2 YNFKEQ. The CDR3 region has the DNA TGTGCCAGCAGCCAAGAAACAGGGTTCGCGAACACCGGGGAGCTGTTTTTT. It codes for CASSQETGFANTGELFF.

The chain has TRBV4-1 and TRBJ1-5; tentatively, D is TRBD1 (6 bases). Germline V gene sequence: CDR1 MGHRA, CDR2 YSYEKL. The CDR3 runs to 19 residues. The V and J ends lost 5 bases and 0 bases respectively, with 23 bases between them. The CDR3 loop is CASSATWTETPASNQPQHF. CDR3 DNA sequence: TGCGCCAGCAGCGCAACGTGGACAGAGACACCCGCTAGCAATCAGCCCCAGCATTTT.

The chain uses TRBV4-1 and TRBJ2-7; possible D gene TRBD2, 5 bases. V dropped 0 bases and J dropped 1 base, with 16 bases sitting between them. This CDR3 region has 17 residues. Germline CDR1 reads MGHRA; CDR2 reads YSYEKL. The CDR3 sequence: CASSQEGGRIGSYEQYF. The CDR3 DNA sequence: TGCGCCAGCAGCCAAGAAGGAGGCCGAATCGGGTCCTACGAGCAGTACTTC.

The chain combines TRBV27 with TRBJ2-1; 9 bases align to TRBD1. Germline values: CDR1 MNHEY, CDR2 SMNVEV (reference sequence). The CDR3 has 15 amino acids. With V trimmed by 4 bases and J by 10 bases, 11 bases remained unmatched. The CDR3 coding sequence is TGTGCCAGCAGTTCCTCCGGGACAGGGTCCCGGGAGCAGTTCTTC. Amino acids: CASSSSGTGSREQFF.

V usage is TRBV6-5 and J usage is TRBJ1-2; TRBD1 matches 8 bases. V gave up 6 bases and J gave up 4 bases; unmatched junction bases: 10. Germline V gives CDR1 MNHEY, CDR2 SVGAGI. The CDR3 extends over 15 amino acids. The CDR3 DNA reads TGTGCCAGCAGGGGGGGACAGGAAGGTTCCTATGGCTACACCTTC. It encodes CASRGGQEGSYGYTF.

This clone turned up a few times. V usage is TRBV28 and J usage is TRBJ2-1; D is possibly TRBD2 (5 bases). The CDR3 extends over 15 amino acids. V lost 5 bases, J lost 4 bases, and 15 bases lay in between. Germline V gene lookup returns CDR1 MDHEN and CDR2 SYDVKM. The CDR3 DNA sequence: TGTGCCAGCAGTCGAGACCAGCGAGGGTACAATGAGCAGTTCTTC. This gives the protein CASSRDQRGYNEQFF. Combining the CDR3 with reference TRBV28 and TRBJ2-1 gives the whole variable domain DVKVTQSSRYLVKRTGEKVFLECVQDMDHENMFWYRQDPGLGLRLIYFSYDVKMKEKGDIPEGYSVSREKKERFSLILESASTNQTSMYLCASSRDQRGYNEQFFGPGTRLTVL.

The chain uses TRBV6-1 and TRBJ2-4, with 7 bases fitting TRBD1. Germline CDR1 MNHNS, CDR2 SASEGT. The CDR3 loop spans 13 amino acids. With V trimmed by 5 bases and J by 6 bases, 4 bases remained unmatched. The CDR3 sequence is CASSRTGGNIQYF. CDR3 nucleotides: TGTGCCAGCAGTCGGACAGGAGGAAACATTCAGTACTTC.

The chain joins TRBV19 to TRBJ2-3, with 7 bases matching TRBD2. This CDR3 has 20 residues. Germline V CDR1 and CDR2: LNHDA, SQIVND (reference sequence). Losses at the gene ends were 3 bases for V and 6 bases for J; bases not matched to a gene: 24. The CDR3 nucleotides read TGTGCCAGTAGTATTGGGGGGGGTCCCGGCGGGAGCCTGTCAGTGGATACGCAGTATTTT. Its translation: CASSIGGGPGGSLSVDTQYF.

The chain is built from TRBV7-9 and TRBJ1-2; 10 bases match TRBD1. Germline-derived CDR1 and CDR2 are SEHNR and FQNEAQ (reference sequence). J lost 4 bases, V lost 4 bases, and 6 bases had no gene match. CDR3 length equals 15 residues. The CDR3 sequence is CASSSRTGGLYGYTF. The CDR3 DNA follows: TGTGCCAGCAGCTCCCGGACAGGGGGACTCTATGGCTACACCTTC.

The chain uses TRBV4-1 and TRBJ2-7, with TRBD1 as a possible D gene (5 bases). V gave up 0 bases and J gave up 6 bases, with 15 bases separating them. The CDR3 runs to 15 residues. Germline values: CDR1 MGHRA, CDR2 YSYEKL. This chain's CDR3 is CASSQDLQVPREQYF. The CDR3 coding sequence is TGCGCCAGCAGCCAAGATCTACAGGTACCTCGCGAGCAGTACTTC.

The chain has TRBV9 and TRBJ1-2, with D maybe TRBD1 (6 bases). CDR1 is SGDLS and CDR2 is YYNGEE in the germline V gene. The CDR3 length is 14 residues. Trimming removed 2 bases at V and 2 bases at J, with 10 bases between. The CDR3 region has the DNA TGTGCCAGCAGCGTGAATCAGGGGAACTATGGCTACACCTTC. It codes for CASSVNQGNYGYTF.

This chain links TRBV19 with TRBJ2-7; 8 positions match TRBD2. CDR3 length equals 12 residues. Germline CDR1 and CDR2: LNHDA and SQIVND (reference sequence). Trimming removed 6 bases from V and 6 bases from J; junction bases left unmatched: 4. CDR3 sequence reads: CASSPTSGEQYF. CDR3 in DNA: TGTGCCAGTAGCCCCACTAGCGGCGAGCAGTACTTC.

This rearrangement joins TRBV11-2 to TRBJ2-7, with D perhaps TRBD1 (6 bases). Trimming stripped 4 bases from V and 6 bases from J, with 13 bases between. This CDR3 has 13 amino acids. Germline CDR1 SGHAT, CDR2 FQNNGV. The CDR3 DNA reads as TGTGCCAGCAGCTCGACAGGTGGGTTCGAGCAGTACTTC. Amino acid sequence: CASSSTGGFEQYF.

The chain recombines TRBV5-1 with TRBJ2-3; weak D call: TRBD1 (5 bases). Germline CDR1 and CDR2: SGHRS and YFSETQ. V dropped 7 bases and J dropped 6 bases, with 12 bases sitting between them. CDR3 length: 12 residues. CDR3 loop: CASAGNTDTQYF. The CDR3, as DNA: TGCGCCAGCGCAGGGAACACGGATACGCAGTATTTT.

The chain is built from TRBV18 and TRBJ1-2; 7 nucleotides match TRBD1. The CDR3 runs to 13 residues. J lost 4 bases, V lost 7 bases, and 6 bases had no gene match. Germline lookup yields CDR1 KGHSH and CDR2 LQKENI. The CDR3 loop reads CASWDSESYGYTF. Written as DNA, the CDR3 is TGTGCCAGCTGGGACAGCGAGAGCTATGGCTACACCTTC.

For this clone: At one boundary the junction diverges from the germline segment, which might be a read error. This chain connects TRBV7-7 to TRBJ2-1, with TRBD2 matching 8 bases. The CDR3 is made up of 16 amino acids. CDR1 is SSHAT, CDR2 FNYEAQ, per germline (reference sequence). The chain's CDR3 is CASSLEAGTSYNEQFF. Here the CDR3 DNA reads TGTGCTAGCAGCTTAGAAGCGGGGACTAGCTACAATGAGCAGTTCTTC.

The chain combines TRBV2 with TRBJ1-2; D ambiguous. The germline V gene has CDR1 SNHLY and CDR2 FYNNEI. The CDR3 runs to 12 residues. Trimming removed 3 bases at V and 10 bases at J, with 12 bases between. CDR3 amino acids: CASSDRSGYYTF. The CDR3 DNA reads TGTGCCAGCAGTGATCGTTCAGGATACTACACCTTC.

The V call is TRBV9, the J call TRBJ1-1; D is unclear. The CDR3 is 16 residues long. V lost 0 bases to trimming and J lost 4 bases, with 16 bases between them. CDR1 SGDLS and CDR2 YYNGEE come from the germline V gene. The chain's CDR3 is CASSVGEGSFGTEAFF. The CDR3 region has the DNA TGTGCCAGCAGCGTAGGTGAGGGCTCGTTCGGCACTGAAGCTTTCTTT.

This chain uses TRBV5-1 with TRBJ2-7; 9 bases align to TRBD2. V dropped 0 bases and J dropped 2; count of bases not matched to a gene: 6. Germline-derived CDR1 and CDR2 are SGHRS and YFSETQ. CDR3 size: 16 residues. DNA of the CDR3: TGCGCCAGCAGCTTGGTGCCTAGCGGGGAAACCTACGAGCAGTACTTC. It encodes CASSLVPSGETYEQYF.

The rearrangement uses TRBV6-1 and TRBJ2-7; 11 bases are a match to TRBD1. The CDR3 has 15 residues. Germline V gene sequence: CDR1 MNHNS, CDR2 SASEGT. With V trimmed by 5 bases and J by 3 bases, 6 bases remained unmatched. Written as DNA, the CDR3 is TGTGCCAGCAGTCTCACCGGGACAGGGGGCTACGAGCAGTACTTC. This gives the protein CASSLTGTGGYEQYF.

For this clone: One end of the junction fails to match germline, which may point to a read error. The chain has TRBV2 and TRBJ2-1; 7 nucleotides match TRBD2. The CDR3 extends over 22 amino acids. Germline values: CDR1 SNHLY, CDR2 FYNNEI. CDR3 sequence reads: CASSEPRSSSGRPMKSFNEQFF. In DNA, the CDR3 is TGTGCCAGCAGTGAACCGAGATCCTCTAGCGGCAGGCCAATGAAATCCTTCAATGAGCAGTTCTTC.

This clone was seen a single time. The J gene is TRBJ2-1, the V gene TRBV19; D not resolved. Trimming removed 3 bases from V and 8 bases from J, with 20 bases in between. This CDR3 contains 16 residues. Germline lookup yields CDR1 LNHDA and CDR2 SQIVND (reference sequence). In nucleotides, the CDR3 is TGTGCCAGTAGTATCCAGCTATATGGGCTTGGATATGAGCAGTTCTTC. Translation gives CASSIQLYGLGYEQFF.

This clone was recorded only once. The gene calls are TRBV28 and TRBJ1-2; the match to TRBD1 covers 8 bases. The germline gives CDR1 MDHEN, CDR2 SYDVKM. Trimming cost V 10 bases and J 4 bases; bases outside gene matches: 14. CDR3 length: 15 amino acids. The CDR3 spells CATDRGLTAGYGYTF. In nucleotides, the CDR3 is TGTGCCACAGACAGGGGCCTCACGGCCGGCTATGGCTACACCTTC.

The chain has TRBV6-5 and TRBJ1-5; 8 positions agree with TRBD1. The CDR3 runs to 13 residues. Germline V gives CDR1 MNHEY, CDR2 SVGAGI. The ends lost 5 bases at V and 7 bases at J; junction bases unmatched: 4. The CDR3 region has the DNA TGTGCCAGCAGTGCACAGGGGGACCAGCCCCAGCATTTT. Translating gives CASSAQGDQPQHF.